The T cell receptor (beta chain) under discussion was sequenced for a study of identical twins. Study observations and caveats: Within monozygotic twins, out-of-frame TCR alpha sharing was underestimated by the models.

Comment on this clonotype: The antigen is unknown.

Unique molecular identifiers were present on the cDNA, and a universal primer site came from template switching. One entry per CDR3 protein results from TCRdb running MiXCR on the 5' RACE reads. The sample has fewer than 250,000 distinct CDR3 sequences, around 6.8% seen once. The CDR3 is 13 amino acids. Germline V gene data show CDR1 as SQVTM and CDR2 as ANQGSEA. V was pared by 7 bases and J by 1 base, with 13 bases between. All donors were healthy Caucasians. These same records also appear under a second study, on yellow fever vaccine responses in identical twins.

The receptor was isolated from a woman aged 18-29 years in good health. The sample comprised memory (CD45RO+) T cells sorted from blood. The gene calls are TRBV29-1 and TRBJ1-1; a weak D match, TRBD1 (5 bases). The CDR3 reads CSGRDRQNTEAFF. The CDR3 region has the DNA TGCAGCGGAAGGGACCGCCAGAACACTGAAGCTTTCTTT.